This T cell receptor (beta chain) emerged from a study of blood T cell repertoires in COVID-19. The junction had 7 bases not matched to a gene; V was cut back by 0 bases and J by 1 base. This CDR3 spans 18 amino acids. Looked up from germline, CDR1 is MGHRA and CDR2 is YSYEKL. This clone was observed a single time. Method: immunoSEQ multiplex PCR; TCRdb's copy keeps in-frame clones and lacks some. The table includes about 80,000 clones, about four fifths detected once. This clonotype was obtained from a human donor in a cohort sampled during active COVID-19. The chain has TRBV4-1 and TRBJ2-7; TRBD2 agrees at 12 bases. Sequenced input: peripheral blood. CDR3: CASSQEASGRAWSYEQYF. CDR3 DNA: TGCGCCAGCAGCCAAGAGGCTAGCGGGAGGGCCTGGTCCTACGAGCAGTACTTC.